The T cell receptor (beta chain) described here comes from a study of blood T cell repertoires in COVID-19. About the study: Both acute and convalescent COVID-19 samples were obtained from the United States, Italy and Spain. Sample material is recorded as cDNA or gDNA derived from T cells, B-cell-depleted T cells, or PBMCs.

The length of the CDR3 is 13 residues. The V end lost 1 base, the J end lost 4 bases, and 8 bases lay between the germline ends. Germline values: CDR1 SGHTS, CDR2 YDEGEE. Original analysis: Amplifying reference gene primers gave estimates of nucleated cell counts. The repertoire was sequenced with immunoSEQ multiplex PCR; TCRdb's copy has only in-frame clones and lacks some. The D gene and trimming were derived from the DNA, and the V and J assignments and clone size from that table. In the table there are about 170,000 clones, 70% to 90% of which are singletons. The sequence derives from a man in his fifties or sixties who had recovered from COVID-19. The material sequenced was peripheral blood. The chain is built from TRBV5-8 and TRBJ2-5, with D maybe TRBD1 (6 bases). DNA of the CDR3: TGTGCCAGCAGCTTGCTAGGGGGAGAGACCCAGTACTTC. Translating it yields CASSLLGGETQYF.